The T cell receptor (beta chain) described here comes from a study of CXCR3-negative and CXCR3-positive naive CD8 T cells. At the level of the study: Every library held about 1.5 +/- 0.3 million TRB reads, and the total came to approximately 140 million. Study results and limitations: Surface CD5 matched across naive subsets, and TRB CDR3 properties served to infer TCR strength. Much lower diversity was found in memory CD8+ cells, while both naive subsets had comparably high diversity.

The CD45RO-CCR7+CD27+CD95- phenotype denoted naive CD8+ T cells. Via 5' RACE with UMI labels, TRB cDNA libraries were prepared. TCRdb reprocessed the 5' RACE reads and reports one entry per CDR3 protein, with no DNA. Here the sample table reports tens of thousands of distinct CDR3 sequences. As concerns this clonotype: Its cognate antigen is unknown.

The CDR3 runs 18 residues. CDR1 is DFQATT and CDR2 is SNEGSKA in the germline V gene (reference sequence). The sequence was collected from a human donor in good health. Some clones in this sample may be carry-over from other donors' samples. The chain is built from TRBV20-1 and TRBJ2-1; without DNA, the TCRdb call of TRBD2 cannot be checked. The material sequenced was naive CXCR3- CD8+ T cells from blood. Sample subset: CD45RO-CCR7+CD27+CD95- naive CD8+ T cells lacking CXCR3 (TNR3-). The CDR3 loop reads CSAPGGERGEIFYNEQFF.